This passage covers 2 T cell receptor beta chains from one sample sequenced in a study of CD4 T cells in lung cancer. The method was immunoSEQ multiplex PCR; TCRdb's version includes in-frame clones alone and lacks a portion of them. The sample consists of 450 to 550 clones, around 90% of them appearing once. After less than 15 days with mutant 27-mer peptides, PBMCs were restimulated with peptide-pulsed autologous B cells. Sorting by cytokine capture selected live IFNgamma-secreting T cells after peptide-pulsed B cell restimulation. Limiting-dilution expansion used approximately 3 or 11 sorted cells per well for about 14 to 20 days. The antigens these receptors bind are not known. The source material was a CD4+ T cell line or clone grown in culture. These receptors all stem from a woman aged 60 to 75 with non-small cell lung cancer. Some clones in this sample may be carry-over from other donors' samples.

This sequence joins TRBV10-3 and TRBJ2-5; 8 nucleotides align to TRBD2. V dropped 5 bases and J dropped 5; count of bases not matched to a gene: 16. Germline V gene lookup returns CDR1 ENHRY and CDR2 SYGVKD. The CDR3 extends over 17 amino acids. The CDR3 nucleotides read TGTGCCATCAGTCCCATTTCGTTTTCGGGGGGGGTGGAGACCCAGTACTTC. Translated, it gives CAISPISFSGGVETQYF.

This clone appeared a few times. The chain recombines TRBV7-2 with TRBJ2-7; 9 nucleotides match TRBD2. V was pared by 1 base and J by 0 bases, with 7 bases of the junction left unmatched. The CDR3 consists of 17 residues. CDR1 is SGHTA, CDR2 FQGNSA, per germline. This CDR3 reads CASSLDSGGPPSYEQYF. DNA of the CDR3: TGTGCCAGCAGCTTAGATAGCGGGGGCCCCCCCTCCTACGAGCAGTACTTC. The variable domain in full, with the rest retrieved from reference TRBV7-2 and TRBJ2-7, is GAGVSQSPSNKVTEKGKDVELRCDPISGHTALYWYRQSLGQGLEFLIYFQGNSAPDKSGLPSDRFSAERTGGSVSTLTIQRTQQEDSAVYLCASSLDSGGPPSYEQYFGPGTRLTVT.